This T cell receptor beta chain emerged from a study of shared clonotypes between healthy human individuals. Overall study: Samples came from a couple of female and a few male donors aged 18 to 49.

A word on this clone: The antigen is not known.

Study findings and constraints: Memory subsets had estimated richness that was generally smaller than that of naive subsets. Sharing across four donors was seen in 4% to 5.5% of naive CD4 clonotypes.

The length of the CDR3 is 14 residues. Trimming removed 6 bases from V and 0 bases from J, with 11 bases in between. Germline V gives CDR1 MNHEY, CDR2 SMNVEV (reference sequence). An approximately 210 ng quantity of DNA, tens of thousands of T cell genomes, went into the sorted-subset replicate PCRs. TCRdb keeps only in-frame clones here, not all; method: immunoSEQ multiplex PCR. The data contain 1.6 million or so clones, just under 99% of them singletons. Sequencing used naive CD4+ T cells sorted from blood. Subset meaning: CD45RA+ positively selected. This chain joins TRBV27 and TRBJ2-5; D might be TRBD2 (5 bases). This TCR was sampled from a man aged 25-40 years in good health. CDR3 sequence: CASRVEEYQETQYF. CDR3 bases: TGTGCCAGCAGGGTGGAGGAGTACCAAGAGACCCAGTACTTC.